This TCR beta chain is from a study of CD8+CD57+ T cells in acquired aplastic anemia. At the level of the study: The sorted CD4+ and CD8+ cells yielded an average about 3.5 ug of DNA.

Overall study results and limits: Researchers report that 25 to 35 CD8+ CDR3 sequences appeared in both patients and controls. Any difference that existed in CD8+ Simpson's diversity between patients and controls was not significant.

This clonotype was seen a few times. Its cognate antigen is unknown. The trim removed 8 bases at V and 5 bases at J, leaving 11 bases unmatched. The CDR3 contains 15 residues. Patients chosen for sequencing had shown CD8+CD57+ cell expansion by flow cytometry. The enrolled patients all had severe acquired aplastic anemia. Using genomic DNA as the template, TCR beta VDJ and CDR3 profiling was carried out. MiXCR, run by TCRdb on the reads, gives a single entry per CDR3 protein. The data contain hundreds of thousands of distinct CDR3 sequences, more than 25% of them singletons. V and J are TRBV12-3 or TRBV12-4 and TRBJ2-5; 10 bases match TRBD1. The source is a human donor with aplastic anemia. The sample taken for sequencing was sorted CD4+, CD8+, or CD8+CD57+ T cells (not recorded which) from PBMCs. The CDR3 here is CASGETTGGRETQYF. The CDR3 nucleotides are TGTGCCAGCGGGGAAACGACAGGGGGCAGGGAGACCCAGTACTTC.